This TCR beta chain appears in the sequencing data of a study of T cell repertoires in cytomegalovirus infection. Study outcomes and limitations: HLA-C-restricted TCR beta clonotypes specific for CMV led the ex vivo response. Individuals carrying CMV plus the relevant HLA were identified by cumulative frequency of public TCR beta families.

TCRdb passed the reads through MiXCR, listing each CDR3 protein once. Among approximately 550,000 distinct CDR3 sequences listed, approximately 15% were seen once. Concerning this clonotype: Its antigen remains unknown.

The sample taken for sequencing was CD8+ T cells from PBMCs. This TCR was recovered from a human donor in good health (CMV status not recorded). Some clones in this sample may be carry-over from other donors' samples.

The CDR3 coding sequence is TGTGCCAGCAGATCAGGGCGGAACACTGAAGCTTTCTTT. Translating it yields CASRSGRNTEAFF. The gene calls are TRBV28 and TRBJ1-1; D is possibly TRBD1 (5 bases). Per germline, CDR1 MDHEN and CDR2 SYDVKM. Trimming took off 6 bases at V and 1 base at J, with 9 bases between the two ends. This CDR3 comprises 13 residues.